This T cell receptor beta chain was recovered during a study of blood T cell repertoires in COVID-19. Study-level background: Spain, Italy and the United States supplied samples that represented acute and convalescent COVID-19. PBMCs, B-cell-depleted T cells, or T cells provided the cDNA or gDNA that made up the material.

Trimming took 4 bases from V and 7 from J; bases not matched to a gene: 6. The CDR3 covers 14 residues. Germline-derived CDR1 and CDR2 are WNHNN and SYGVQD (reference sequence). Original processing notes: Amplification of reference gene primers provided the estimated nucleated cell counts. Sequenced by immunoSEQ multiplex PCR; TCRdb stores in-frame clones only, minus some. That table supplies the V and J calls and clone size; D and trimming were determined from the DNA. The data contain 100,000 to 150,000 clones, almost 70% of them singletons. V gene TRBV10-1 combines with J gene TRBJ1-2; 10 bases align to TRBD1. The TCR was taken from a woman aged 70-85 years with acute or convalescent COVID-19. Sequencing was performed on peripheral blood. The CDR3 DNA reads as TGCGCCAGCAGTGCCGGGACAGGGGACTTTGGCTACACCTTC. Its translation: CASSAGTGDFGYTF.